This T cell receptor beta chain was observed in a study of blood T cell repertoires in COVID-19. On the study more broadly: T cells, B-cell-depleted T cells, or PBMCs supplied cDNA or gDNA.

The CDR3 covers 13 residues. Trimming cost V 7 bases and J 6 bases; bases outside gene matches: 7. Germline loops: CDR1 ENHRY, CDR2 SYGVKD. Per the original data handling: The authors estimated nucleated cell counts from reference gene primer amplification. Assay: immunoSEQ multiplex PCR; the TCRdb copy retains only in-frame clones and omits some. The V and J calls and clone size were taken over from that table, and D and trimming were inferred from the DNA. This sample has over 250,000 clones, with 75% to 90% found just once. The TCR comes from a woman aged 70-85 years with COVID-19, enrolled during active disease. The rearrangement links TRBV10-3 to TRBJ1-2, with 8 bases lining up with TRBD1. The sequencing sample was made of peripheral blood. The CDR3 coding sequence is TGTGCCATCACCAAGACAGGGGATAATGGCTACACCTTC. Translating it yields CAITKTGDNGYTF.